The clone carrying this T cell receptor (beta chain) came up many times. Its antigen remains unidentified. The CDR3 sequence is 16 residues long. Germline CDR1 LGHNA, CDR2 YNFKEQ. V lost 0 bases and J lost 6, with 15 bases in between. The sample originates from a study of T cells in Graves' hyperthyroidism and ophthalmopathy. Study results and caveats: Most clonotypes that expanded in the thyroid above 0.001 also showed up in blood.

Absent ophthalmopathy progression within 18 months defined stable Graves' hyperthyroidism. Recently diagnosed hyperthyroidism of less than 2 months' duration affected patients aged 18 to 65. Amplification of TCR beta CDR3 regions was performed using RNA transcripts as template. The HTBI primer set was used in a first-round RT-PCR of the TCR CDR3. TCRdb re-derived calls from the multiplex PCR reads in MiXCR, one entry per CDR3 protein. Counted here are approximately 330,000 distinct CDR3 sequences, 20% to 25% occurring once; the ten biggest clones make up 50%. Sequencing was done on a sample of blood. V and J are TRBV4-2 and TRBJ1-5; D perhaps matches TRBD1 (5 bases). This clonotype was obtained from a woman between 45 and 65 years old with Graves' hyperthyroidism. This CDR3 is CASSQEGDMFAQPQHF. CDR3 nucleotide sequence: TGTGCCAGCAGCCAAGAGGGGGATATGTTCGCTCAGCCCCAGCATTTT.